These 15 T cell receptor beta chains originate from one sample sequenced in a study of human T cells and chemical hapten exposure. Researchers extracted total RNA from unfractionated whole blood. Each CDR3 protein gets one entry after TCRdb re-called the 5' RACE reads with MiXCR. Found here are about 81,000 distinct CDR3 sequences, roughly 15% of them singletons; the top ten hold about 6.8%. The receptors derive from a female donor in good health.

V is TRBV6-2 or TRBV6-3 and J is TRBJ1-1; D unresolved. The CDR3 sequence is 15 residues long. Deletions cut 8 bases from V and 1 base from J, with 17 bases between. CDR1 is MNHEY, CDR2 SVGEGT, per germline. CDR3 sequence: CASEDGLGRNTEAFF. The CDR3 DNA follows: TGTGCCAGCGAGGATGGCCTGGGAAGGAACACTGAAGCTTTCTTT.

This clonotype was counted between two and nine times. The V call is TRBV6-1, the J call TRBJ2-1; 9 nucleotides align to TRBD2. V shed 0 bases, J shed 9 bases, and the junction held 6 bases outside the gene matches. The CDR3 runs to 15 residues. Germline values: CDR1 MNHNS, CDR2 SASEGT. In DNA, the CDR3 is TGTGCCAGCAGTGAAGCTAGCGGGAGTTTCGGTGAGCAGTTCTTC. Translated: CASSEASGSFGEQFF.

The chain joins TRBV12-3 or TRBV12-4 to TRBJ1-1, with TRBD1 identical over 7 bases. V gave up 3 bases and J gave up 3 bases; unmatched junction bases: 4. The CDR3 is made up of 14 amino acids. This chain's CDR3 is CASSFEGADTEAFF. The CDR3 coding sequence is TGTGCCAGCAGTTTTGAGGGGGCAGACACTGAAGCTTTCTTT.

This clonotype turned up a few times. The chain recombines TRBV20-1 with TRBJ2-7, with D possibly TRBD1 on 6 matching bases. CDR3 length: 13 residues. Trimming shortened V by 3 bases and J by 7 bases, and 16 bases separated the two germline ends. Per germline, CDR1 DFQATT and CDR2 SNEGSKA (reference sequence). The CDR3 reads CSARTGHRLEQYF. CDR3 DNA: TGCAGTGCTAGGACGGGACACCGGTTGGAGCAGTACTTC.

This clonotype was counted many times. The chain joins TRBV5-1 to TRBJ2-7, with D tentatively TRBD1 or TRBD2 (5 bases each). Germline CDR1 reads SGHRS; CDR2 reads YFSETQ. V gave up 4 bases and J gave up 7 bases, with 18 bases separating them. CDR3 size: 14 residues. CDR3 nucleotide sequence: TGCGCCAGCAGCCCGGACTCGTGGGGCCCGGAGCAGTACTTC. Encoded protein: CASSPDSWGPEQYF.

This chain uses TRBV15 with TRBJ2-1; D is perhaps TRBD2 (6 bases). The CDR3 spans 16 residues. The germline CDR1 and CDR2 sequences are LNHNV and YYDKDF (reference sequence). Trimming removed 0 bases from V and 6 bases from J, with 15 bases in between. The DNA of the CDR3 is TGTGCCACCAGCAGAGATTCAGCGGGTGGCCTCAATGAGCAGTTCTTC. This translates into CATSRDSAGGLNEQFF.

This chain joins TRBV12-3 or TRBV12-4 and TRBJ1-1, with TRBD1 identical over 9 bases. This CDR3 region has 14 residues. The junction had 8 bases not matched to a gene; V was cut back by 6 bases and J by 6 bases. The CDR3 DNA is TGTGCCAGCAGACTCCGGACAGGGGTCCCTGAAGCTTTCTTT. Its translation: CASRLRTGVPEAFF.

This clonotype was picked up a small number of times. The CDR3 protein is CASSLRFGRNNSGNTIYF. The CDR3 coding sequence is TGTGCCAGCAGCTTACGGTTTGGCCGCAACAACTCTGGAAACACCATATATTTT. This sequence joins TRBV7-2 and TRBJ1-3; D gene unclear. Trimming removed 2 bases from V and 0 bases from J, with 17 bases in between. This CDR3 is built from 18 residues. Germline V gene data show CDR1 as SGHTA and CDR2 as FQGNSA.

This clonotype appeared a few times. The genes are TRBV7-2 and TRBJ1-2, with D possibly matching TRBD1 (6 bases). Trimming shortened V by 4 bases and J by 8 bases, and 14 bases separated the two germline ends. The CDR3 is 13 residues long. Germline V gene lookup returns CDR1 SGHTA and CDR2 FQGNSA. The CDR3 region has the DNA TGTGCCAGCAGCTATACAGGGTTGGGGGGCTACACCTTC. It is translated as CASSYTGLGGYTF.

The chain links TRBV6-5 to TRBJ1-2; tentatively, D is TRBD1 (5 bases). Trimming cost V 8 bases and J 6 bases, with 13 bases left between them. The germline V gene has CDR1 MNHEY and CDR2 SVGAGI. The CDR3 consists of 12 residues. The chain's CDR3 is CASGSQGDGYTF. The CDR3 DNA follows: TGTGCCAGCGGAAGTCAGGGCGATGGCTACACCTTC.

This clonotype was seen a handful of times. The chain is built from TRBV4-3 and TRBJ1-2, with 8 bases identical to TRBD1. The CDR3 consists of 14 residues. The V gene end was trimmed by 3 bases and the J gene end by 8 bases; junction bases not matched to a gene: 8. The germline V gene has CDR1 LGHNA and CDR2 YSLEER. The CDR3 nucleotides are TGCGCCAGCAGCCAGGACAGGGTAAGCGGCGGCTACACCTTC. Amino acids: CASSQDRVSGGYTF.

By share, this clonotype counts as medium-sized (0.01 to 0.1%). Here the CDR3 reads CASSLDRNSPLHF. The CDR3 DNA reads as TGCGCCAGCAGCCTGGACAGGAATTCACCCCTCCACTTT. The V and J genes are TRBV5-1 and TRBJ1-6; TRBD1 agrees at 7 bases. This CDR3 comprises 13 residues. Germline V gives CDR1 SGHRS, CDR2 YFSETQ. V was clipped by 4 bases and J by 7 bases; unmatched bases: 2.

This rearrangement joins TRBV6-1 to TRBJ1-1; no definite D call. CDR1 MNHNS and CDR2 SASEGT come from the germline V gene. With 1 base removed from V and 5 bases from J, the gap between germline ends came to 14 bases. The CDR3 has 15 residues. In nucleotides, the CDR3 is TGTGCCAGCAGTGAAGAAGCGGGCTTTGGAACTGAAGCTTTCTTT. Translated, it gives CASSEEAGFGTEAFF.

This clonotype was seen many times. The CDR3 is CASSSFASGNTDTQYF. The DNA of the CDR3 is TGCGCCAGCAGCTCCTTCGCTAGCGGGAACACAGATACGCAGTATTTT. The genes are TRBV5-1 and TRBJ2-3; 9 nucleotides align to TRBD2. Germline values: CDR1 SGHRS, CDR2 YFSETQ. The V segment lost 3 bases and the J segment 2 bases; nucleotides outside the gene matches: 7. This CDR3 has 16 residues.

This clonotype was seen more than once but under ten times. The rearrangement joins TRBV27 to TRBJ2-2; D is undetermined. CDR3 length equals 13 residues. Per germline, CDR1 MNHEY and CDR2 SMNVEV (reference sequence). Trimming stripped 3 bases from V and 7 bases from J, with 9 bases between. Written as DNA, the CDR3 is TGTGCCAGCAGTTTTGCAACTGGCGGGGAGCTGTTTTTT. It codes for CASSFATGGELFF.